One and the same sample provided the 21 T cell receptor beta chains below, sequenced in a study of blood T cell repertoires in COVID-19. Profiled with immunoSEQ multiplex PCR; TCRdb holds only in-frame clones, not every one. The table has about 110,000 clones, approximately 80% seen once; the top ten hold 5.5% to 8.5%. The sample taken for sequencing was peripheral blood. These receptor sequences come from a woman in her 50s with acute or convalescent COVID-19.

This clone was observed a single time. The CDR3 region is CASSSGGQGYTEAFF. In DNA, the CDR3 is TGTGCCAGCAGTTCAGGCGGGCAGGGGTACACTGAAGCTTTCTTT. The chain employs TRBV28 and TRBJ1-1; TRBD1 is a possible D gene (6 bases). CDR3 length: 15 amino acids. Trimming stripped 4 bases from V and 3 bases from J, with 15 bases between. Germline V CDR1 and CDR2: MDHEN, SYDVKM.

The chain uses TRBV30 and TRBJ2-3, with 13 bases fitting TRBD2. CDR1 is GTSNPN, CDR2 SVGIG, per germline (reference sequence). Germline trimming cut 2 bases from V and 8 bases from J; bases unmatched to any gene: 10. The CDR3 runs to 16 residues. CDR3 coding DNA: TGTGCCTGGAGTTCCCTTACTAGCGGGGGGGCCGGTACGCAGTATTTT. Its protein is CAWSSLTSGGAGTQYF.

The rearrangement uses TRBV7-6 and TRBJ1-1; TRBD1 agrees at 7 bases. Germline V CDR1 and CDR2: SGHVS, FNYEAQ. Trimming cost V 1 base and J 4 bases; bases outside gene matches: 6. This CDR3 is built from 15 residues. CDR3 coding DNA: TGTGCCAGCAGCTTAGATGAATCAGGGGGCACTGAAGCTTTCTTT. Translation: CASSLDESGGTEAFF.

The V and J genes are TRBV2 and TRBJ2-7; TRBD2 aligns across 8 bases. This CDR3 spans 11 amino acids. The germline V gene encodes CDR1 SNHLY and CDR2 FYNNEI. The CDR3 loop is CFSGGAYEQYF. The CDR3 nucleotides are TGTTTTTCCGGGGGGGCCTACGAGCAGTACTTC.

The chain recombines TRBV28 with TRBJ1-1; 9 positions agree with TRBD1. Germline trimming cut 6 bases from V and 7 bases from J; bases unmatched to any gene: 6. This CDR3 has 13 residues. The germline gives CDR1 MDHEN, CDR2 SYDVKM. The CDR3, as DNA: TGTGCCAGCAGCCCGGGACAGGGTGATGAAGCTTTCTTT. Translating gives CASSPGQGDEAFF.

Only a few counts were recorded for this clone. The gene calls are TRBV7-8 and TRBJ1-5; no clear D. The V gene's germline CDR1 is SGHVS and CDR2 FQNEAQ. This CDR3 comprises 16 residues. Trimming took off 0 bases at V and 3 bases at J, with 12 bases between the two ends. For the CDR3, the DNA is TGTGCCAGCAGCTTAGCCCCTCAGGCGTTCAATCAGCCCCAGCATTTT. This gives the protein CASSLAPQAFNQPQHF.

V usage is TRBV25-1 and J usage is TRBJ1-1; TRBD1 matches at 11 bases. Losses at the gene ends were 4 bases for V and 4 bases for J; bases not matched to a gene: 2. Germline V lookup: CDR1 MGHDK, CDR2 SYGVNS. The CDR3 loop spans 14 amino acids. The CDR3 DNA reads TGTGCCAGCAGTGGGGACAGGGGGATCACTGAAGCTTTCTTT. Protein product: CASSGDRGITEAFF.

The CDR3 DNA reads as TGTGCCAGCAGCGCCAGGACAGGGGACGCTTTCTTT. This translates into CASSARTGDAFF. This chain links TRBV3-1 (or the pseudogene TRBV3-2) with TRBJ1-1; 9 bases line up with TRBD1. The CDR3 is 12 residues long. The germline CDR1 and CDR2 sequences are LGHDT and YNNKEL (reference sequence). Trimming took 5 bases from V and 11 from J; bases not matched to a gene: 6.

The genes are TRBV10-2 and TRBJ1-1; maybe TRBD1 (6 bases). With 6 bases removed from V and 7 bases from J, the gap between germline ends came to 24 bases. This CDR3 region has 16 residues. Germline CDR1 and CDR2: WSHSY and SAAADI. CDR3 sequence reads: CASSVTPGHLRGEAFF. The DNA of the CDR3 is TGCGCCAGCAGCGTAACCCCGGGACACCTAAGGGGTGAAGCTTTCTTT.

The rearrangement joins TRBV27 to TRBJ1-2; perhaps TRBD1 as D (6 bases). Germline values: CDR1 MNHEY, CDR2 SMNVEV (reference sequence). The CDR3 extends over 16 amino acids. Trimming removed 2 bases from V and 4 bases from J, with 17 bases in between. The CDR3 nucleotides are TGTGCCAGCAGTTTAACCTCCACAGGGCCGGGCTATGGCTACACCTTC. Translation: CASSLTSTGPGYGYTF.

The CDR3, as DNA: TGTGCCAGCACCCTTTATACAGGGTTGTCCTACAATGAGCAGTTCTTC. Protein sequence: CASTLYTGLSYNEQFF. The V gene is TRBV7-8, the J gene TRBJ2-1; a weak D match, TRBD1 (6 bases). The germline gives CDR1 SGHVS, CDR2 FQNEAQ. V was trimmed by 7 bases and J by 1 base, leaving 17 bases between them. This CDR3 contains 16 residues.

The chain links TRBV4-1 to TRBJ2-4; 7 bases are shared with TRBD2. The ends lost 0 bases at V and 14 bases at J; junction bases unmatched: 7. Per the germline V gene, CDR1 is MGHRA and CDR2 is YSYEKL. The CDR3 runs 13 residues. CDR3 DNA: TGCGCCAGCAGCCAAGATAGGGAGGGGAGGGAGTACTTC. Translated, it gives CASSQDREGREYF.

V usage is TRBV5-1 and J usage is TRBJ1-1; TRBD1 agrees at 10 bases. Trimming at V came to 3 bases and at J to 3 bases, leaving 2 bases not matched to a gene. The CDR3 spans 14 residues. CDR1 is SGHRS, CDR2 YFSETQ, per germline. CDR3 region: CASSWDRGDTEAFF. The CDR3 coding sequence is TGCGCCAGCAGCTGGGACAGGGGAGACACTGAAGCTTTCTTT.

Only one count was recorded for this clone. This chain links TRBV2 with TRBJ1-2; D gene uncertain. Germline assignment: CDR1 SNHLY and CDR2 FYNNEI. V lost 7 bases and J 6 bases, leaving 15 bases between the germline ends. The CDR3 is made up of 13 amino acids. The CDR3 loop is CASKVEALNGYTF. The CDR3, as DNA: TGTGCCAGCAAAGTTGAGGCCCTGAATGGCTACACCTTC.

The CDR3 DNA reads as TGTGCCATCAGTGATATGGGGGGGAACTATGGCTACACCTTC. Translation gives CAISDMGGNYGYTF. The chain carries TRBV10-3 and TRBJ1-2; D may be TRBD1 (5 bases). This CDR3 spans 14 amino acids. Per germline, CDR1 ENHRY and CDR2 SYGVKD. V lost 3 bases and J 2 bases, leaving 10 bases between the germline ends.

This clone came up a few times. This rearrangement joins TRBV5-1 to TRBJ1-1; tentative D call: TRBD1 (5 bases). V lost 7 bases to trimming and J lost 8 bases, with 18 bases between them. The CDR3 length is 13 residues. Germline V gives CDR1 SGHRS, CDR2 YFSETQ. CDR3 bases: TGCGCCAGCTCCCCCCCTAGCGCAGGGGAAGCTTTCTTT. Residues: CASSPPSAGEAFF.

This chain links TRBV3-1 (or the pseudogene TRBV3-2) with TRBJ2-1; D unresolved. Germline CDR1 LGHDT, CDR2 YNNKEL (reference sequence). V shed 5 bases and J shed 0 bases, with 8 bases lying between them. The CDR3 is 14 amino acids. In DNA, the CDR3 is TGTGCCAGCAGCGCTAGGAGCTCCTACAATGAGCAGTTCTTC. It yields the protein CASSARSSYNEQFF.

The chain links TRBV19 to TRBJ1-5; 7 nucleotides match TRBD1. The CDR3 is 15 residues long. J gave up 0 bases and V 6 bases, and 5 bases lay outside the gene matches. Germline V gene data show CDR1 as LNHDA and CDR2 as SQIVND (reference sequence). The CDR3 is CASRSGGTSNQPQHF. The DNA for the CDR3 is TGTGCCAGTAGGTCAGGGGGGACTAGCAATCAGCCCCAGCATTTT. Variable domain in full (rest from reference TRBV19 and TRBJ1-5): DGGITQSPKYLFRKEGQNVTLSCEQNLNHDAMYWYRQDPGQGLRLIYYSQIVNDFQKGDIAEGYSVSREKKESFPLTVTSAQKNPTAFYLCASRSGGTSNQPQHFGDGTRLSIL.

The J gene is TRBJ1-1, the V gene TRBV24-1; D perhaps matches TRBD1 (6 bases). The CDR3 extends over 16 amino acids. The V gene's germline CDR1 is KGHDR and CDR2 SFDVKD. Trimming left V 6 bases short and J 2 bases short, with 18 bases between. DNA of the CDR3: TGTGCCACCAGTTCCCCGTGGCGGGGGGCCAACACTGAAGCTTTCTTT. It specifies CATSSPWRGANTEAFF.

The chain joins TRBV5-4 to TRBJ1-1, with D possibly TRBD1 on 5 matching bases. V was clipped by 0 bases and J by 2 bases, with 8 bases between them. Germline V gives CDR1 SGHNT, CDR2 YYREEE (reference sequence). CDR3 length equals 14 residues. The CDR3 DNA sequence: TGTGCCAGCAGCTTGGAACAGGTTAACACTGAAGCTTTCTTT. This sequence encodes CASSLEQVNTEAFF.

The CDR3 here is CASSPDTSIEKLFF. Written as DNA, the CDR3 is TGCGCCAGCAGCCCGGACACTTCCATCGAAAAACTGTTTTTT. The genes are TRBV5-1 and TRBJ1-4; D is perhaps TRBD1 (5 bases). This CDR3 has 14 amino acids. Between the trimmed V and J ends, which lost 4 bases and 8 bases, there was a span of 15 bases. Germline V gene sequence: CDR1 SGHRS, CDR2 YFSETQ.